The rows below give T cell receptor beta chains drawn from one sample of a study of regulatory T cells in long-lasting Graves disease. TCRdb reanalysed the multiplex PCR reads using MiXCR and keeps one entry per CDR3 protein. The data hold about 470,000 distinct CDR3 sequences, with 15% to 20% observed a single time. These sequences were also reported in another study, on T cells in Graves' hyperthyroidism and ophthalmopathy.

The specimen comprised peripheral blood mononuclear cells (PBMCs), sampled at new diagnosis, from a patient treated with antithyroid drugs. These TCRs come from a man in his forties or fifties with Graves disease. Each CDR3 is given with its conserved first and last residue. The D gene is left open where the match is weak. Clone size, where shown, is once, few, many, or a class for clones that have expanded.

v_gene,abundance,d_gene,j_gene,CDR3aa,CDR3nt
TRBV19,few,.,TRBJ2-7,CASSMGGLSSYEQYF,TGTGCCAGTAGTATGGGCGGTCTGAGCTCCTACGAGCAGTACTTC
TRBV9,.,TRBD1,TRBJ2-7,CASSVSDRVYEQYF,TGTGCCAGCAGCGTATCCGACAGGGTCTACGAGCAGTACTTC
TRBV12-3/TRBV12-4,many,.,TRBJ1-1,CASYLGGGTEAFF,TGTGCCAGCTACCTGGGAGGGGGCACTGAAGCTTTCTTT
TRBV19,.,.,TRBJ1-3,CASAEGRNTIYF,TGTGCCAGTGCCGAGGGACGAAACACCATATATTTT
TRBV2,many,.,TRBJ2-2,CASSEVRSNTGELFF,TGTGCCAGCAGTGAAGTCAGATCGAACACCGGGGAGCTGTTTTTT
TRBV30,many,.,TRBJ2-2,CAWSVSGIWYAGELFF,TGTGCCTGGAGTGTAAGTGGAATTTGGTACGCCGGGGAGCTGTTTTTT
TRBV20-1,many,TRBD2,TRBJ2-3,CSARDTGTSGGTDTQYF,TGCAGTGCTAGAGACACCGGGACTAGCGGGGGCACAGATACGCAGTATTTT
TRBV6-9,.,.,TRBJ1-2,CASSYSLTDVDGYTF,TGTGCCAGCAGTTACTCTTTGACGGACGTGGATGGCTACACCTTC
TRBV20-1,many,.,TRBJ2-5,CSAPGGILQETQYF,TGCAGTGCACCCGGAGGGATTTTACAAGAGACCCAGTACTTC
TRBV24-1,many,.,TRBJ1-2,CATSGGPGRGYGYTF,TGTGCCACCAGTGGCGGTCCGGGACGTGGCTATGGCTACACCTTC
TRBV4-1,.,.,TRBJ2-7,CASSSRDSSSYEQYF,TGCGCCAGCAGCTCCCGGGACTCGAGCTCCTACGAGCAGTACTTC
TRBV10-3,many,TRBD2,TRBJ2-1,CAISVGGRFDEQFF,TGTGCCATCAGTGTTGGCGGGAGGTTTGATGAGCAGTTCTTC
TRBV12-3/TRBV12-4,.,.,TRBJ1-5,CASNLGRINQPQHF,TGTGCCAGCAATTTGGGGCGGATCAATCAGCCCCAGCATTTT
TRBV5-1,.,.,TRBJ1-6,CASSSRGQGSSPLHF,TGTGCCAGCAGTTCAAGGGGCCAGGGCTCTTCACCCCTCCACTTT
TRBV5-1,.,.,TRBJ2-5,CASTGHQETQYF,TGCGCCAGCACGGGCCACCAAGAGACCCAGTACTTC
TRBV20-1,many,.,TRBJ2-7,CSAHRADEQYF,TGCAGTGCACATAGAGCTGACGAGCAGTACTTC
TRBV12-3/TRBV12-4,.,TRBD1,TRBJ2-2,CASNRGQPNTGELFF,TGTGCCAGCAACAGGGGACAGCCGAACACCGGGGAGCTGTTTTTT
TRBV4-1,few,.,TRBJ1-1,CASSQDSQDWNTEAFF,TGCGCCAGCAGCCAAGATAGTCAGGACTGGAACACTGAAGCTTTCTTT
TRBV5-1,many,TRBD1,TRBJ2-6,CASTPTGTNSGANVLTF,TGCGCCAGCACCCCGACAGGGACCAACTCTGGGGCCAACGTCCTGACTTTC
TRBV28,few,.,TRBJ1-4,CASSLLVQGEKLFF,TGTGCCAGCAGTTTATTGGTACAGGGTGAAAAACTGTTTTTT
TRBV24-1,.,.,TRBJ2-7,CATSEGAYPRYEQYF,TGTGCCACCAGTGAGGGGGCCTACCCTAGATACGAGCAGTACTTC
TRBV7-9,.,TRBD1,TRBJ2-2,CASSLAPGQGYTGELFF,TGTGCCAGCAGCTTAGCACCGGGACAGGGTTACACCGGGGAGCTGTTTTTT
TRBV20-1,many,TRBD2,TRBJ2-5,CSASPQGLAEQETQYF,TGCAGTGCTAGTCCCCAGGGACTAGCGGAACAAGAGACCCAGTACTTC
TRBV4-1,many,.,TRBJ1-2,CASSQERSTQGFYTF,TGCGCCAGCAGCCAAGAACGATCCACACAGGGTTTCTACACCTTC
TRBV19,few,TRBD2,TRBJ2-3,CASSISGTSTDTQYF,TGTGCCAGTAGTATCAGCGGGACTAGCACAGATACGCAGTATTTT
TRBV19,.,.,TRBJ2-7,CASSSQMDSSYEQYF,TGTGCCAGTAGTAGCCAGATGGACAGCTCCTACGAGCAGTACTTC
TRBV3-1,many,.,TRBJ1-5,CASSQGISNQPQHF,TGTGCCAGCAGCCAAGGAATTAGCAATCAGCCCCAGCATTTT
TRBV7-8,few,.,TRBJ1-1,CASSLGGSHTEAFF,TGTGCCAGCAGCTTGGGGGGCAGCCACACTGAAGCTTTCTTT
TRBV19,.,.,TRBJ2-1,CASSREREQFF,TGTGCCAGTAGTCGGGAACGCGAGCAGTTCTTC
TRBV3-1,many,.,TRBJ2-3,CASSQSGLTQYF,TGTGCCAGCAGCCAATCAGGGCTTACGCAGTATTTT
TRBV19,.,.,TRBJ2-5,CASSIAAGETQYF,TGTGCCAGTAGTATAGCGGCCGGAGAGACCCAGTACTTC
TRBV28,.,TRBD2,TRBJ2-2,CASSQLAGEYTGELFF,TGTGCCAGCAGTCAACTAGCGGGAGAGTACACCGGGGAGCTGTTTTTT
TRBV7-9,many,TRBD2,TRBJ2-7,CASSPPLRESPYEQYF,TGTGCCAGCAGCCCGCCTCTGCGGGAGAGTCCCTACGAGCAGTACTTC
TRBV24-1,few,TRBD2,TRBJ2-1,CATSDPTSGRARVNEQFF,TGTGCCACCAGTGATCCAACTAGCGGGAGGGCGCGAGTCAATGAGCAGTTCTTC
TRBV20-1,many,.,TRBJ2-5,CSARGTAIGETQYF,TGCAGTGCTAGAGGGACGGCAATTGGCGAGACCCAGTACTTC
TRBV2,many,TRBD2,TRBJ2-1,CASSPGTSGDNEQFF,TGTGCCAGCAGTCCCGGGACTAGCGGGGACAATGAGCAGTTCTTC
TRBV15,.,.,TRBJ2-7,CATSKGGDSGYEQYF,TGTGCCACCAGCAAGGGGGGGGACAGTGGCTACGAGCAGTACTTC
TRBV12-3/TRBV12-4,many,.,TRBJ2-5,CASRALQETQYF,TGTGCCAGCAGGGCCCTCCAAGAGACCCAGTACTTC
TRBV20-1,many,TRBD2,TRBJ2-1,CSATSGRARDEQFF,TGCAGTGCTACTAGCGGGAGGGCCAGAGATGAGCAGTTCTTC
TRBV30,.,.,TRBJ2-6,CAWNPGGANVLTF,TGTGCCTGGAACCCCGGGGGGGCCAACGTCCTGACTTTC
TRBV19,many,.,TRBJ2-6,CASAGPGANVLTF,TGTGCCAGTGCAGGACCTGGGGCCAACGTCCTGACTTTC